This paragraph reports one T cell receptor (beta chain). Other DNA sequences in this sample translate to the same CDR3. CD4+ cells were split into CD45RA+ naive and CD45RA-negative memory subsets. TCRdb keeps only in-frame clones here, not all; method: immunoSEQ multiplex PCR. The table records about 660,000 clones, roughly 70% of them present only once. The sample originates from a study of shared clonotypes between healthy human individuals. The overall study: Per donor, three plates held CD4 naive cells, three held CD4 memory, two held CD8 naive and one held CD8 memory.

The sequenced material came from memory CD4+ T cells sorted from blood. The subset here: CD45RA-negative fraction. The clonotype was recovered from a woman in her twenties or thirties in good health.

The CDR3 nucleotides read TGTGCCAGCAGTTCGGGACTCCTCGAGCAGTACTTC. Translated: CASSSGLLEQYF. J is TRBJ2-7 and V is TRBV28; TRBD2 might be the D (6 bases). Germline CDR1 MDHEN, CDR2 SYDVKM. V dropped 4 bases and J dropped 6 bases, with 10 bases sitting between them. This CDR3 contains 12 residues. Combining the CDR3 with reference TRBV28 and TRBJ2-7 gives the whole variable domain DVKVTQSSRYLVKRTGEKVFLECVQDMDHENMFWYRQDPGLGLRLIYFSYDVKMKEKGDIPEGYSVSREKKERFSLILESASTNQTSMYLCASSSGLLEQYFGPGTRLTVT.